This T cell receptor (beta chain) emerged from a study of regulatory T cells in long-lasting Graves disease. This clonotype has a handful of counts. CDR3-region Arm-PCR and iRepertoire HTBI primers produced the TCR beta libraries. Original analysis: Identification of gene segments yielded some 62 TRBV and about 14 TRBJ across samples. TCRdb reanalysed the multiplex PCR reads using MiXCR and keeps one entry per CDR3 protein. The V and J calls shown here were made by TCRdb, not taken from the authors' results. The data hold around 300,000 distinct CDR3 sequences, with under 25% observed a single time. Described time point: persistent/refractory GD, antithyroid drugs over 5 years with positive TRAb. From PBMCs, RNA was extracted and then used to make the TCR library. V was clipped by 6 bases and J by 8 bases; unmatched bases: 10. Germline loops: CDR1 DFQATT, CDR2 SNEGSKA (reference sequence). The CDR3 sequence is 14 residues long.

The sample in question was peripheral blood mononuclear cells (PBMCs), obtained when the disease was refractory, from a patient treated with antithyroid drugs. The chain couples TRBV20-1 to TRBJ2-1, with 10 positions matching TRBD2. The receptor comes from a female donor with Graves disease. Here the CDR3 reads CSADLAGVVDEQFF. For the CDR3, the DNA is TGCAGTGCAGATCTAGCGGGAGTTGTCGATGAGCAGTTCTTC.